One sample yielded the 13 T cell receptor beta chains listed below, sequenced in a study of cytomegalovirus exposure and HLA in healthy donors. Primers included in the PCR were 60 Vbeta and 13 Jbeta primers. TCRdb's table, derived via immunoSEQ multiplex PCR, lists solely in-frame clones and lacks some. The sample data list fewer than 85,000 clones. Sequenced material: PBMCs. The receptors come from a man aged 45 to 65 in good health and CMV-seropositive.

This chain links TRBV18 with TRBJ2-1; a weak D match, TRBD2 (6 bases). The germline V gene has CDR1 KGHSH and CDR2 LQKENI. Trimming shortened V by 3 bases and J by 5 bases, and 17 bases separated the two germline ends. The CDR3 runs 16 residues. CDR3 sequence: CASSPSSGVADNEQFF. In DNA, the CDR3 is TGTGCCAGCTCACCCAGCTCGGGAGTAGCGGACAATGAGCAGTTCTTC.

The chain recombines TRBV9 with TRBJ1-1; possibly TRBD1 for D (6 bases). Germline CDR1 reads SGDLS; CDR2 reads YYNGEE. V was clipped by 3 bases and J by 1 base, with 13 bases between them. CDR3 length equals 15 residues. CDR3 amino acids: CASSGRLTGNTEAFF. CDR3 nucleotide sequence: TGTGCCAGCAGCGGTCGGTTGACAGGGAACACTGAAGCTTTCTTT.

J is TRBJ2-3 and V is TRBV5-6, with a weak D call TRBD2 (5 bases). Per the germline V gene, CDR1 is SGHDT and CDR2 is YYEEEE. There are 14 residues in the CDR3. V lost 0 bases and J lost 6, with 11 bases in between. The CDR3 loop reads CASSLEPRGDTQYF. The CDR3 DNA follows: TGTGCCAGCAGCTTGGAACCGAGAGGGGATACGCAGTATTTT.

The DNA of the CDR3 is TGTGCCAGCAGCCTGCTAGGTACCAATCAGCCCCAGCATTTT. This encodes CASSLLGTNQPQHF. The chain joins TRBV11-1 to TRBJ1-5; D uncertain. The CDR3 length is 14 residues. The ends were cut back, 5 bases at V and 3 bases at J, with 11 bases in the middle. CDR1 and CDR2 (germline): SGHAT, FQDESV (reference sequence).

This rearrangement joins TRBV6-5 to TRBJ2-2, with D possibly being TRBD2 (6 bases). The V end lost 0 bases, the J end lost 1 base, and 9 bases lay between the germline ends. The germline gives CDR1 MNHEY, CDR2 SVGAGI. This CDR3 has 16 amino acids. The CDR3 reads CASSYSAGLNTGELFF. The CDR3 region has the DNA TGTGCCAGCAGTTACTCAGCGGGCCTGAACACCGGGGAGCTGTTTTTT.

The J gene is TRBJ1-5, the V gene TRBV19; 9 bases agree with TRBD1. The ends lost 3 bases at V and 0 bases at J; junction bases unmatched: 18. The length of the CDR3 is 21 residues. CDR1 is LNHDA and CDR2 is SQIVND in the germline V gene (reference sequence). The CDR3 region has the DNA TGTGCCAGTAGTATTAGGGGACAGGGCACGGGGAGGCTGTATAGCAATCAGCCCCAGCATTTT. It yields the protein CASSIRGQGTGRLYSNQPQHF.

The rearrangement uses TRBV5-1 and TRBJ1-2; D possibly corresponds to TRBD1 (5 bases). CDR3 length: 12 residues. The V gene lost 4 bases and the J gene lost 8 bases, with 12 bases spanning the gap. Germline CDR1 is SGHRS and CDR2 is YFSETQ. CDR3 residues: CASSPSGVGYTF. DNA for the CDR3: TGCGCCAGCAGCCCGTCGGGGGTCGGCTACACCTTC.

The J gene is TRBJ1-2, the V gene TRBV5-1, with a weak D call TRBD1 (5 bases). The ends were cut back, 0 bases at V and 3 bases at J, with 15 bases in the middle. This CDR3 contains 16 residues. Looked up from germline, CDR1 is SGHRS and CDR2 is YFSETQ. DNA of the CDR3: TGCGCCAGCAGCTTGGAGAAATCAGGGTTGGACTATGGCTACACCTTC. This codes for CASSLEKSGLDYGYTF.

This rearrangement joins TRBV18 to TRBJ2-3; 9 positions match TRBD2. Unmatched junction bases numbered 11, after V lost 6 bases and J lost 7 bases. The CDR3 extends over 15 amino acids. CDR1 is KGHSH, CDR2 LQKENI, per germline. The CDR3 spells CASSSEGLAANTQYF. The CDR3 region has the DNA TGTGCCAGCTCTTCAGAGGGACTAGCTGCGAATACGCAGTATTTT. Together with reference TRBV18 and TRBJ2-3, the CDR3 gives the full variable domain: NAGVMQNPRHLVRRRGQEARLRCSPMKGHSHVYWYRQLPEEGLKFMVYLQKENIIDESGMPKERFSAEFPKEGPSILRIQQVVRGDSAAYFCASSSEGLAANTQYFGPGTRLTVL.

V and J are TRBV6-5 and TRBJ1-6; D might be TRBD1 (5 bases). Germline V gene data show CDR1 as MNHEY and CDR2 as SVGAGI. The CDR3 is 14 residues long. V gave up 3 bases and J gave up 7 bases, with 10 bases separating them. The CDR3 sequence: CASSYGQGNSPLHF. DNA of the CDR3: TGTGCCAGCAGTTATGGGCAGGGAAATTCACCCCTCCACTTT.

CDR3 sequence reads: CASSSLGAGEEVEQYF. The CDR3 nucleotides are TGTGCCAGCAGCTCCCTGGGAGCGGGAGAGGAGGTTGAGCAGTACTTC. V and J are TRBV11-2 and TRBJ2-7; 8 bases are a match to TRBD2. The CDR3 covers 16 residues. Germline V CDR1 and CDR2: SGHAT, FQNNGV. Trimming cost V 4 bases and J 7 bases; bases outside gene matches: 15. Complete variable domain (other parts from reference TRBV11-2 and TRBJ2-7): EAGVAQSPRYKIIEKRQSVAFWCNPISGHATLYWYQQILGQGPKLLIQFQNNGVVDDSQLPKDRFSAERLKGVDSTLKIQPAKLEDSAVYLCASSSLGAGEEVEQYFGPGTRLTVT.

V gene TRBV13 combines with J gene TRBJ2-1, with 8 bases identical to TRBD2. There are 13 residues in the CDR3. After removal of 1 base from V and 8 bases from J, the junction contained 1 base not matched to a gene. Germline CDR1 PRHDT, CDR2 FYEKMQ (reference sequence). The CDR3 sequence is CASSLAGGDEQFF. The CDR3 DNA reads as TGTGCCAGCAGCTTAGCGGGGGGGGATGAGCAGTTCTTC.

This chain links TRBV30 with TRBJ2-5, with 7 bases identical to TRBD1. CDR3 length equals 13 residues. Germline assignment: CDR1 GTSNPN and CDR2 SVGIG (reference sequence). Trimming removed 4 bases from V and 5 bases from J; junction bases left unmatched: 7. CDR3 sequence (DNA): TGTGCCTGGAAGAGGGGGCGGATGGAGACCCAGTACTTC. This encodes CAWKRGRMETQYF.